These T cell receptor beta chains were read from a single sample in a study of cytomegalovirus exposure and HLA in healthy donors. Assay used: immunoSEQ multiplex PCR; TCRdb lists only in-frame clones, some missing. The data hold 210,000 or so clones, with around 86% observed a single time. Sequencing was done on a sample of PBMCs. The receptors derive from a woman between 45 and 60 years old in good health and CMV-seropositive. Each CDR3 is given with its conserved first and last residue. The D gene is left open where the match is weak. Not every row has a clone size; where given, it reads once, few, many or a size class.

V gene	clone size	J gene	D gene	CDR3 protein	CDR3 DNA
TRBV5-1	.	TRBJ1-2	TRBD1	CASSLGGTARGYTF	TGCGCCAGCAGCTTGGGCGGGACAGCCCGCGGCTACACCTTC
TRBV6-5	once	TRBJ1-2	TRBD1	CASRGTGPSYGYTF	TGTGCCAGCAGGGGGACAGGGCCGAGCTATGGCTACACCTTC
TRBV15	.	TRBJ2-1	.	CATSRGGPSSYNEQFF	TGTGCCACCAGCAGAGGCGGCCCGAGCTCCTACAATGAGCAGTTCTTC
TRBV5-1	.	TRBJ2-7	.	CASSLGSTYEQYF	TGCGCCAGCAGCTTGGGGAGCACCTACGAGCAGTACTTC
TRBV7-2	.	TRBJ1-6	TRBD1	CASRKTGGDSPLHF	TGTGCCAGCAGGAAGACAGGGGGGGATTCACCCCTCCACTTT
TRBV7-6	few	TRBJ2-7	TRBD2	CASSSEASGSYEQYF	TGTGCCAGCAGTTCCGAGGCTAGCGGCTCCTACGAGCAGTACTTC
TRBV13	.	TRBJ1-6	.	CASSSRAETLSYNSPLHF	TGTGCCAGCAGTTCACGCGCGGAGACCCTCTCCTATAATTCACCCCTCCACTTT
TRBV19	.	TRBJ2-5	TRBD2	CASSIGPGLAGEETQYF	TGTGCCAGTAGTATAGGCCCGGGACTAGCGGGGGAAGAGACCCAGTACTTC
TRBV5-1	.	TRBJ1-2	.	CASSLGAANYGYTF	TGCGCCAGCAGCTTGGGCGCGGCTAACTATGGCTACACCTTC
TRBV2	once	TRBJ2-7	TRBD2	CASSDGTSGSYEQYF	TGTGCCAGCAGTGACGGGACTAGCGGTTCCTACGAGCAGTACTTC
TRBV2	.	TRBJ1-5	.	CASSVGGVGNQPQHF	TGTGCCAGCAGTGTCGGAGGGGTGGGCAATCAGCCCCAGCATTTT
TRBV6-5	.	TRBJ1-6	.	CASSYKYTGGPLHF	TGTGCCAGCAGTTACAAATATACGGGTGGACCCCTCCACTTT
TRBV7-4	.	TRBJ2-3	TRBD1	CASFDRGQSKGWADTQYF	TGTGCCAGCTTTGATAGGGGACAGTCGAAAGGTTGGGCAGATACGCAGTATTTT
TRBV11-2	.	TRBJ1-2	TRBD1	CASSRDRAYGYTF	TGTGCCAGCAGCCGCGACAGGGCCTATGGCTACACCTTC
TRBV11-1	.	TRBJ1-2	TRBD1	CASSWDRDHGYTF	TGTGCCAGCAGCTGGGACAGGGATCATGGCTACACCTTC
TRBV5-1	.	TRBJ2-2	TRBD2	CASSRSGTKNTGELFF	TGCGCCAGCAGCAGATCCGGGACTAAGAACACCGGGGAGCTGTTTTTT
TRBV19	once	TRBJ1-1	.	CASSRDNSEAFF	TGTGCCAGTAGTCGGGACAACTCTGAAGCTTTCTTT
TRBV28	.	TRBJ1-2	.	CASSLWGQGGYTF	TGTGCCAGCAGTTTATGGGGACAAGGCGGCTACACCTTC
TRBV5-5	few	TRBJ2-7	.	CASSPPGFAYEQYF	TGTGCCAGCAGCCCTCCGGGTTTCGCCTACGAGCAGTACTTC
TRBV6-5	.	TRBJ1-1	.	CASSYSSERNTEAFF	TGTGCCAGCAGTTACTCGAGCGAAAGGAACACTGAAGCTTTCTTT
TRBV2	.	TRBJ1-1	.	CASRVLMNTEAFF	TGTGCCAGCCGGGTTTTGATGAACACTGAAGCTTTCTTT
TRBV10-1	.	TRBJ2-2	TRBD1	CASSLHRQGTGELFF	TGCGCCAGCAGCCTACACCGACAGGGGACCGGGGAGCTGTTTTTT
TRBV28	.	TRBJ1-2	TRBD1	CASSPPEQGAHGYTF	TGTGCCAGCAGCCCTCCTGAGCAGGGGGCCCATGGCTACACCTTC
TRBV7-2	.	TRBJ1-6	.	CASTNFLRDSPLHF	TGTGCCAGCACCAACTTTCTGCGGGATTCACCCCTCCACTTT
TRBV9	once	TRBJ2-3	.	CASSAAPSGGTDTQYF	TGTGCCAGCAGCGCTGCCCCCTCGGGTGGCACAGATACGCAGTATTTT
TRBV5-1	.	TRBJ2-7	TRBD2	CASSLGGGYEQYF	TGCGCCAGCAGCTTGGGGGGGGGTTACGAGCAGTACTTC
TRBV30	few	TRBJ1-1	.	CAWSRGTEAFF	TGTGCCTGGAGTAGGGGAACTGAAGCTTTCTTT
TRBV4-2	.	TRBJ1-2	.	CASSQRTDFHYTF	TGTGCCAGCAGCCAACGGACAGATTTTCACTACACCTTC
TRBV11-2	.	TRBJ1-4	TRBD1	CASSLVQGGNEKLFF	TGTGCCAGCAGCTTAGTACAGGGGGGTAATGAAAAACTGTTTTTT
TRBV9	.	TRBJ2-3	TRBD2	CASSVHSSGGTDTQYF	TGTGCCAGCAGCGTACACTCTAGCGGAGGCACAGATACGCAGTATTTT
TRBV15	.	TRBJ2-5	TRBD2	CATSRELAGAGGETQYF	TGTGCCACCAGCAGAGAACTAGCGGGGGCGGGTGGGGAGACCCAGTACTTC
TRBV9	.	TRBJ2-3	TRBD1	CASSEYRGRPTDTQYF	TGTGCCAGCAGCGAGTACAGGGGGCGCCCCACAGATACGCAGTATTTT
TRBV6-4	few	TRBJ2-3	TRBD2	CASSDSPGASGGDTQYF	TGTGCCAGCAGTGACTCTCCGGGGGCTAGCGGGGGAGATACGCAGTATTTT
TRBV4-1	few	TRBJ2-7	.	CASSQVDSHEQYF	TGCGCCAGCAGCCAAGTTGACAGCCACGAGCAGTACTTC
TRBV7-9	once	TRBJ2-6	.	CASSLKMQAGANVLTF	TGTGCCAGCAGCTTAAAGATGCAGGCTGGGGCCAACGTCCTGACTTTC
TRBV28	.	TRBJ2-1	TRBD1	CASSFGTGVNNEQFF	TGTGCCAGCAGTTTTGGTACAGGGGTTAACAATGAGCAGTTCTTC
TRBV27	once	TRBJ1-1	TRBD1	CASKSDRGTEAFF	TGTGCCAGCAAATCCGACAGGGGCACTGAAGCTTTCTTT
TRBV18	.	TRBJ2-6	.	CASSPPRQGRISGANVLTF	TGTGCCAGCTCACCTCCCCGTCAGGGGCGCATCTCTGGGGCCAACGTCCTGACTTTC
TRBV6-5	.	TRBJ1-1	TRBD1	CASSRQGAGMTFF	TGTGCCAGCAGTCGACAGGGGGCTGGCATGACTTTCTTT
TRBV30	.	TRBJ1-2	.	CAWSRGGYTF	TGTGCCTGGAGCCGAGGTGGCTACACCTTC
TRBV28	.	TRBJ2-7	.	CASTYGNSGSYEQYF	TGTGCCAGCACCTACGGTAACTCCGGCTCCTACGAGCAGTACTTC
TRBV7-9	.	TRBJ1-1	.	CASSLVGPQGTEAFF	TGTGCCAGCAGCTTAGTCGGGCCGCAGGGGACTGAAGCTTTCTTT
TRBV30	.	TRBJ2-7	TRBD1	CAWGGQGAMFYEQYF	TGTGCCTGGGGAGGACAGGGGGCGATGTTCTACGAGCAGTACTTC
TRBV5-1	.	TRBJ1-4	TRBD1	CASSSLPQTGEDEKLFF	TGCGCCAGCAGCTCACTCCCGCAGACAGGGGAAGATGAAAAACTGTTTTTT
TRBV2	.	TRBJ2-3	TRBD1	CASSVGGTGTGDTDTQYF	TGTGCCAGCAGTGTGGGTGGTACCGGGACAGGGGACACAGATACGCAGTATTTT
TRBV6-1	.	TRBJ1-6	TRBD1	CASSDGTGGDSPLHF	TGTGCCAGCAGTGACGGGACAGGGGGCGATTCACCCCTCCACTTT
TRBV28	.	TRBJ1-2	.	CASSSSPYYGYTF	TGTGCCAGCAGTTCCTCCCCTTACTATGGCTACACCTTC